Reported below is one TCR beta chain. Antigen unknown. The data originate from a study of cytomegalovirus exposure and HLA in healthy donors. Study results and limitations: Other equally common chains were less clonally expanded than HLA-associated TCR beta chains, a later analysis showed.

The V gene lost 5 bases and the J gene lost 4 bases, with 9 bases spanning the gap. Germline CDR1 SGHTA, CDR2 FQGNSA. The CDR3 spans 12 residues. Use of 60 Vbeta and 13 Jbeta primers characterized the PCR. This table comes from immunoSEQ multiplex PCR, and its TCRdb copy is limited to in-frame clones, with some not included. Of around 120,000 clones listed, around four fifths are singletons. Sequencing used PBMCs. V gene TRBV7-2 combines with J gene TRBJ2-7; no reliable D call. The source of this sequence is a male donor in good health and CMV-seropositive. The chain's CDR3 is CASSPPTYEQYF. In DNA form, the CDR3 reads TGTGCCAGCAGCCCACCTACTTACGAGCAGTACTTC.